What follows are 3 T cell receptor beta chains derived from one specimen sequenced in a study of neoadjuvant anti-PD-1 for oral cavity cancer (dated by TCRdb to 2020 to 2023). According to the study, the label for this sample's time point signals: after neoadjuvant nivolumab, at surgical resection. The library was produced with the immunoSEQ multiplex PCR assay. Sourced from immuneACCESS, this table was stored by TCRdb with only in-frame sequences that have V and J called. A share of the clones is absent; for the studies checked, an unresolved V gene accounts for under half, and the remainder has no known explanation. For this sample there are 9,500 to 15,000 clones; 60% to 80% appear just once. Of the sample, 2% to 3% is held by the ten largest clones. Sample: PBMCs, taken after nivolumab (anti-PD-1) treatment. All receptors derive from a person aged 40 to 85 with oral cavity squamous cell carcinoma.

V and J are TRBV5-1 and TRBJ2-3, with 8 nucleotides matching TRBD1. The germline V gene encodes CDR1 SGHRS and CDR2 YFSETQ. V was clipped by 1 base and J by 0 bases; unmatched bases: 1. The CDR3 is 15 amino acids. This CDR3 is CASSLTGGSTDTQYF. The CDR3 DNA is TGCGCCAGCAGCTTGACAGGGGGAAGCACAGATACGCAGTATTTT.

The chain's CDR3 is CASSVERQGPRTDTQYF. CDR3 in DNA: TGTGCCAGCAGCGTAGAGAGGCAGGGTCCGCGCACAGATACGCAGTATTTT. V usage is TRBV9 and J usage is TRBJ2-3; TRBD1 might be the D (5 bases). Per germline, CDR1 SGDLS and CDR2 YYNGEE. The CDR3 is 17 amino acids. V shed 0 bases and J shed 1 base, with 15 bases lying between them.

This clone was counted only a few times. CDR3 DNA: TGTGCCAGCAGCTTGGGCCATGAGCAGTTCTTC. Translation gives CASSLGHEQFF. The rearrangement joins TRBV7-9 to TRBJ2-1; no firm D call. There are 11 residues in the CDR3. Germline V gives CDR1 SEHNR, CDR2 FQNEAQ (reference sequence). Trimming pared 3 bases from V and 8 bases from J, leaving 5 bases between.